The 28 T cell receptor beta chains below were found in one sample sequenced in a study of blood T cell repertoires in COVID-19. Measured with immunoSEQ multiplex PCR; TCRdb has only the in-frame clones, and not every one. The table shows 95,000 to 150,000 clones, with about 80% occurring only once. Sequencing was performed on peripheral blood. The receptors derive from a man between 60 and 70 years old with active or convalescent COVID-19.

A few counts support this clone. The chain combines TRBV2 with TRBJ1-1; D remains ambiguous. V was cut by 4 bases and J by 4 bases, with 13 bases left in between. The CDR3 runs 14 residues. Germline V gene lookup returns CDR1 SNHLY and CDR2 FYNNEI. The DNA for the CDR3 is TGTGCCAGCAGTGGATCCCTAAGGAGCACTGAAGCTTTCTTT. Translation: CASSGSLRSTEAFF.

The chain employs TRBV21-1 and TRBJ1-5; the listed D gene, TRBD1, was not tested against the DNA. TRBV21-1 is a pseudogene locus. The CDR3 runs to 17 residues. This CDR3 is CASSIRKAIYSNQPQHF. In nucleotides, the CDR3 is TGTGCCAGCAGCATCAGGAAGGCAATTTATAGCAATCAGCCCCAGCATTTT.

This chain links TRBV4-3 with TRBJ2-3; 9 nucleotides agree with TRBD2. The CDR3 sequence is 17 residues long. Germline V gene sequence: CDR1 LGHNA, CDR2 YSLEER. J lost 6 bases, V lost 0 bases, and 10 bases had no gene match. CDR3 protein: CASSQDGLAGISDTQYF. The DNA for the CDR3 is TGCGCCAGCAGCCAAGATGGGCTAGCGGGAATTTCTGATACGCAGTATTTT.

This rearrangement joins TRBV28 to TRBJ1-2; 8 bases fit TRBD1. J gave up 2 bases and V 6 bases, and 2 bases lay outside the gene matches. This CDR3 is built from 13 residues. Germline lookup yields CDR1 MDHEN and CDR2 SYDVKM. CDR3 sequence reads: CASRQGGNYGYTF. CDR3 nucleotides: TGTGCCAGCAGACAGGGGGGGAACTATGGCTACACCTTC.

The chain recombines TRBV6-4 with TRBJ1-2; 7 nucleotides agree with TRBD1. Unmatched junction bases numbered 9, after V lost 4 bases and J lost 7 bases. This CDR3 has 14 residues. Germline assignment: CDR1 MRHNA and CDR2 SNTAGT. The CDR3 here is CASSARTGGGGYTF. CDR3 nucleotides: TGTGCCAGCAGTGCCCGGACAGGCGGTGGTGGCTACACCTTC.

There are a few counts of this clone. This chain uses TRBV5-4 with TRBJ2-5, with 12 bases matching TRBD2. The V gene's germline CDR1 is SGHNT and CDR2 YYREEE (reference sequence). V dropped 1 base and J dropped 4; count of bases not matched to a gene: 5. This CDR3 has 16 residues. The DNA of the CDR3 is TGTGCCAGCAGCTTGTGGCTAGCGGGGGGGGGAGAGACCCAGTACTTC. Protein product: CASSLWLAGGGETQYF.

The J gene is TRBJ2-7, the V gene TRBV5-1, with D possibly being TRBD1 (6 bases). Trimming stripped 2 bases from V and 3 bases from J, with 15 bases between. The CDR3 is made up of 15 amino acids. Germline CDR1 and CDR2: SGHRS and YFSETQ. The CDR3 DNA reads TGCGCCAGCAGCTTCGGCGCTCGGACAGACTACGAGCAGTACTTC. Protein product: CASSFGARTDYEQYF. The complete variable domain, with remaining parts taken from reference TRBV5-1 and TRBJ2-7, reads KAGVTQTPRYLIKTRGQQVTLSCSPISGHRSVSWYQQTPGQGLQFLFEYFSETQRNKGNFPGRFSGRQFSNSRSEMNVSTLELGDSALYLCASSFGARTDYEQYFGPGTRLTVT.

The V and J genes are TRBV5-6 and TRBJ1-3, with 7 bases aligning to TRBD1. CDR1 and CDR2 (germline): SGHDT, YYEEEE. The CDR3 is 16 residues long. The V gene end was trimmed by 2 bases and the J gene end by 0 bases; junction bases not matched to a gene: 5. The CDR3 here is CASSFDGTASGNTIYF. DNA of the CDR3: TGTGCCAGCAGCTTCGATGGGACAGCCTCTGGAAACACCATATATTTT.

The chain is built from TRBV9 and TRBJ2-1; D possibly corresponds to TRBD1 (6 bases). The V and J ends lost 0 bases and 15 bases respectively, with 19 bases between them. This CDR3 has 14 residues. CDR1 and CDR2 (germline): SGDLS, YYNGEE. DNA of the CDR3: TGTGCCAGCAGCGTAGAATCTACGCAGGGGCGGAGGTTCTTC. It translates to CASSVESTQGRRFF.

This chain uses TRBV5-1 with TRBJ2-3, with 10 bases lining up with TRBD1. The CDR3 sequence is 15 residues long. CDR1 and CDR2 (germline): SGHRS, YFSETQ. After removal of 4 bases from V and 3 bases from J, the junction contained 5 bases not matched to a gene. CDR3 nucleotides: TGCGCCAGCAGCCATCCGGGACAGGGGACAGATACGCAGTATTTT. Its protein product is CASSHPGQGTDTQYF.

This chain connects TRBV29-1 to TRBJ1-1; D not certain. V was cut by 6 bases and J by 7 bases, with 12 bases left in between. This CDR3 contains 11 residues. CDR1 is SQVTM and CDR2 is ANQGSEA in the germline V gene. CDR3 coding DNA: TGCAGCGTGGGGAGGACGCTTGAAGCTTTCTTT. Amino acids: CSVGRTLEAFF.

This chain joins TRBV21-1 and TRBJ2-3; the D segment call TRBD2 is taken from the table without a DNA check. TRBV21-1 is a pseudogene locus. This CDR3 has 16 residues. The CDR3 nucleotides read TGTGCCAGCAGCAAACAACTAGCGGGATCCACAGATACGCAGTATTTT. Its translation is CASSKQLAGSTDTQYF.

This chain connects TRBV5-1 to TRBJ2-2, with D perhaps TRBD1 (5 bases). Trimming stripped 0 bases from V and 1 base from J, with 7 bases between. There are 15 residues in the CDR3. CDR1 is SGHRS and CDR2 is YFSETQ in the germline V gene. The CDR3 DNA follows: TGCGCCAGCAGCTTGGTGGGGCAGAACACCGGGGAGCTGTTTTTT. This codes for CASSLVGQNTGELFF.

The chain couples TRBV28 to TRBJ2-3; D possibly corresponds to TRBD1 (6 bases). Trimming cost V 7 bases and J 2 bases, with 10 bases left between them. The CDR3 contains 13 residues. Germline-derived CDR1 and CDR2 are MDHEN and SYDVKM. The CDR3 bases are TGTGCCAGCATGGACAGAAACACAGATACGCAGTATTTT. This translates into CASMDRNTDTQYF.

The chain recombines TRBV2 with TRBJ2-5; weak D call: TRBD2 (5 bases). Germline V gene lookup returns CDR1 SNHLY and CDR2 FYNNEI. CDR3 length: 14 residues. The V gene lost 8 bases and the J gene lost 5 bases, with 18 bases spanning the gap. The DNA of the CDR3 is TGTGCCAGCGGGCGAGAAAGCTGGAGGGAGACCCAGTACTTC. It specifies CASGRESWRETQYF.

The chain couples TRBV4-2 to TRBJ1-1; 9 positions agree with TRBD1. CDR1 is LGHNA and CDR2 is YNFKEQ in the germline V gene. This CDR3 spans 14 amino acids. Unmatched junction bases numbered 1, after V lost 1 base and J lost 4 bases. CDR3 region: CASSQGQGGTEAFF. The DNA of the CDR3 is TGTGCCAGCAGCCAAGGACAGGGGGGCACTGAAGCTTTCTTT.

The sample holds one count of this clone. This rearrangement joins TRBV25-1 to TRBJ1-1; perhaps TRBD1 as D (6 bases). The CDR3 length is 16 residues. Germline V gene lookup returns CDR1 MGHDK and CDR2 SYGVNS. V shed 4 bases and J shed 0 bases, with 15 bases lying between them. CDR3 nucleotides: TGTGCCAGCAGTGGGAAGACAGGAGGATTGAACACTGAAGCTTTCTTT. It specifies CASSGKTGGLNTEAFF.

The rearrangement uses TRBV29-1 and TRBJ2-3, with 10 bases lining up with TRBD2. This CDR3 has 15 residues. V lost 2 bases to trimming and J lost 6 bases; unmatched junction nucleotides: 8. Germline lookup yields CDR1 SQVTM and CDR2 ANQGSEA. This CDR3 reads CSVELGLAGVDTQYF. Here the CDR3 DNA reads TGCAGCGTTGAATTAGGGCTAGCGGGAGTGGATACGCAGTATTTT.

The rearrangement joins TRBV7-8 to TRBJ2-5; weak D call: TRBD2 (5 bases). V lost 1 base and J 7 bases, leaving 22 bases between the germline ends. The CDR3 runs to 17 residues. The V gene's germline CDR1 is SGHVS and CDR2 FQNEAQ. CDR3: CASSLGVGGSHLGTQYF. In DNA form, the CDR3 reads TGTGCCAGCAGCTTAGGCGTAGGAGGCTCACACTTAGGGACCCAGTACTTC.

This rearrangement joins TRBV4-3 to TRBJ2-6; D gene uncertain. CDR3 length: 15 residues. V shed 1 base and J shed 2 bases, with 6 bases lying between them. Germline lookup yields CDR1 LGHNA and CDR2 YSLEER. The CDR3 nucleotides are TGCGCCAGCAGCCAAGCACTAACTGGGGCCAACGTCCTGACTTTC. This codes for CASSQALTGANVLTF.

The V call is TRBV18, the J call TRBJ2-7; tentative D call: TRBD2 (5 bases). V was cut by 3 bases and J by 1 base, with 10 bases left in between. This CDR3 is 14 amino acids long. Germline V gene lookup returns CDR1 KGHSH and CDR2 LQKENI. CDR3: CASSPGGPSYEQYF. CDR3 nucleotide sequence: TGTGCCAGCTCACCGGGCGGGCCATCCTACGAGCAGTACTTC.

The table lists this clone with a count of one. This chain joins TRBV5-1 and TRBJ2-4; 7 bases are a match to TRBD1. Germline V lookup: CDR1 SGHRS, CDR2 YFSETQ. The CDR3 is 14 residues long. The CDR3 DNA reads TGCGCTTCCCAGCCAGGGGGTTTTATTAACATTCAGTACTTC. It codes for CASQPGGFINIQYF.

The CDR3 sequence: CASSPPGTGDYGYTF. The CDR3 DNA reads TGTGCCAGCAGCCCTCCCGGGACAGGTGACTATGGCTACACCTTC. The rearrangement uses TRBV7-9 and TRBJ1-2; 8 nucleotides match TRBD1. Trimming at V came to 5 bases and at J to 3 bases, leaving 8 bases not matched to a gene. Germline V gives CDR1 SEHNR, CDR2 FQNEAQ (reference sequence). CDR3 length: 15 amino acids. Supplemented by reference TRBV7-9 and TRBJ1-2, the full variable domain reads DTGVSQNPRHKITKRGQNVTFRCDPISEHNRLYWYRQTLGQGPEFLTYFQNEAQLEKSRLLSDRFSAERPKGSFSTLEIQRTEQGDSAMYLCASSPPGTGDYGYTFGSGTRLTVV.

Only a few counts were recorded for this clone. The V and J genes are TRBV10-3 and TRBJ2-3, with 7 bases lining up with TRBD2. The length of the CDR3 is 15 residues. V lost 3 bases to trimming and J lost 6 bases; unmatched junction nucleotides: 9. Germline lookup yields CDR1 ENHRY and CDR2 SYGVKD. As DNA, the CDR3 is TGTGCCATCAGTGATGGACTAGTCGACGCGGATACGCAGTATTTT. It yields the protein CAISDGLVDADTQYF.

The chain uses TRBV27 and TRBJ2-5; D is possibly TRBD1 (6 bases). Germline V gives CDR1 MNHEY, CDR2 SMNVEV (reference sequence). The CDR3 loop spans 13 amino acids. Trimming shortened V by 3 bases and J by 5 bases, and 10 bases separated the two germline ends. Here the CDR3 DNA reads TGTGCCAGCAGTTTCAGGGGTTACGAGACCCAGTACTTC. This gives the protein CASSFRGYETQYF.

The chain employs TRBV5-4 and TRBJ1-3; unclear D gene. Germline V lookup: CDR1 SGHNT, CDR2 YYREEE (reference sequence). The CDR3 is 14 residues long. Trimming shortened V by 4 bases and J by 4 bases, and 12 bases separated the two germline ends. CDR3 DNA sequence: TGTGCCAGCAGCCCCGGAGGGTTGGGAAACACCATATATTTT. It translates to CASSPGGLGNTIYF.

The chain uses TRBV18 and TRBJ2-3, with 11 nucleotides matching TRBD2. The CDR3 length is 16 residues. Germline lookup yields CDR1 KGHSH and CDR2 LQKENI. Trimming took 2 bases from V and 6 from J; bases not matched to a gene: 7. The CDR3 loop reads CASSPGTSGSSDTQYF. CDR3 sequence (DNA): TGTGCCAGCTCACCAGGTACTAGCGGGAGCTCTGATACGCAGTATTTT.

The V call is TRBV7-8, the J call TRBJ2-7; 8 bases are shared with TRBD2. Germline CDR1 SGHVS, CDR2 FQNEAQ. This CDR3 comprises 14 residues. V lost 2 bases, J lost 3 bases, and 3 bases stayed unmatched. Here the CDR3 DNA reads TGTGCCAGCAGCTTAACGGGGGGGCTCTACGAGCAGTACTTC. Amino acid sequence: CASSLTGGLYEQYF.